Listed below are T cell receptor beta chains from one sample, sequenced in a study of shared clonotypes between healthy human individuals. The method was immunoSEQ multiplex PCR; TCRdb's version includes in-frame clones alone and lacks a portion of them. The table has roughly 1.5 million clones, under 99% seen once. Material: naive CD4+ T cells sorted from blood. The receptors stem from a man under 40 in good health. CDR3s include the opening cysteine and the closing phenylalanine or tryptophan. The order of the fields is V gene, J gene, D gene, clone size, CDR3 DNA, CDR3 protein. The D gene is left open where the match is weak. The listing skips clone size in some rows; elsewhere it reads once, few, many or a size class.

V: TRBV5-1
J: TRBJ2-3
D: TRBD2
size: .
DNA: TGCGCCAGCACCCAAGCGGGAGAGCCCACAGATACGCAGTATTTT
CDR3: CASTQAGEPTDTQYF

V: TRBV30
J: TRBJ1-4
D: .
size: .
DNA: TGTGCCTGGAGTGTAACCCAAGAAAAACTGTTTTTT
CDR3: CAWSVTQEKLFF

V: TRBV12-5
J: TRBJ2-5
D: TRBD1
size: .
DNA: TGTGCTAGTGGGGACATGGGCAGGGGGCTCGTTGAGACCCAGTACTTC
CDR3: CASGDMGRGLVETQYF

V: TRBV7-6
J: TRBJ2-2
D: .
size: once
DNA: TGTGCCAGCAGCCCCGGGGGAGGGGGAACCACCGGGGAGCTGTTTTTT
CDR3: CASSPGGGGTTGELFF

V: TRBV14
J: TRBJ2-3
D: .
size: .
DNA: TGTGCCAGCAGAAAAAAGCCCAGGGCGCGGGGCCCAGATACGCAGTATTTT
CDR3: CASRKKPRARGPDTQYF

V: TRBV29-1
J: TRBJ2-7
D: .
size: .
DNA: TGCAGCGTTTGGGGAGGCTACGAGCAGTACTTC
CDR3: CSVWGGYEQYF

V: TRBV19
J: TRBJ1-2
D: TRBD1
size: .
DNA: TGTGCCAGTGGGAGCAGGGGGGCGAAGTATGGCTACACCTTC
CDR3: CASGSRGAKYGYTF

V: TRBV28
J: TRBJ2-5
D: .
size: .
DNA: TGTGCCAGCAGTAGATGGACAGATAAAGAGACCCAGTACTTC
CDR3: CASSRWTDKETQYF

V: TRBV7-9
J: TRBJ1-3
D: .
size: .
DNA: TGTGCCAGCAGCCCGGGACGGATAGGCGGAAACACCATATATTTT
CDR3: CASSPGRIGGNTIYF

V: TRBV4-1
J: TRBJ2-3
D: .
size: once
DNA: TGCGCCAGCAGCCAAGAACCAAGCACAGATACGCAGTATTTT
CDR3: CASSQEPSTDTQYF

V: TRBV11-2
J: TRBJ2-1
D: TRBD2
size: .
DNA: TGTGCCAGCAGCTTTGAGACTAGCGGGAGACGGGGAAATGAGCAGTTCTTC
CDR3: CASSFETSGRRGNEQFF

V: TRBV18
J: TRBJ1-1
D: TRBD1
size: once
DNA: TGTGCCAGCTCACCAAAGACAGGGTATACTGAAGCTTTCTTT
CDR3: CASSPKTGYTEAFF

V: TRBV2
J: TRBJ2-3
D: .
size: .
DNA: TGTGCCAGCGGATTGATTGGCGGGCGAGATACGCAGTATTTT
CDR3: CASGLIGGRDTQYF

V: TRBV7-9
J: TRBJ2-3
D: .
size: .
DNA: TGTGCCAGCAGCTTCACCGTCCCAGATACGCAGTATTTT
CDR3: CASSFTVPDTQYF

V: TRBV2
J: TRBJ2-2
D: TRBD2
size: .
DNA: TGTGCCAGCAGTGAGCCGAGACTAGCGGTCAACACCGGGGAGCTGTTTTTT
CDR3: CASSEPRLAVNTGELFF

V: TRBV5-1
J: TRBJ1-5
D: .
size: .
DNA: TGCGCCAGCAGCTTGGGGGGGGCGCTAGGCAATCAGCCCCAGCATTTT
CDR3: CASSLGGALGNQPQHF

V: TRBV14
J: TRBJ2-1
D: .
size: .
DNA: TGTGCCAGCAGCCAAGATGCGTACAATGAGCAGTTCTTC
CDR3: CASSQDAYNEQFF

V: TRBV27
J: TRBJ2-7
D: .
size: .
DNA: TGTGCCAGCAGTTTGTCAGGGACTTGGTACGAGCAGTACTTC
CDR3: CASSLSGTWYEQYF

V: TRBV9
J: TRBJ2-2
D: .
size: .
DNA: TGTGCCAGCAGCGTCCTAGGGGGCACCGGGGAGCTGTTTTTT
CDR3: CASSVLGGTGELFF

V: TRBV5-4
J: TRBJ2-1
D: .
size: .
DNA: TGTGCCAGCTCTCCTCGCCTAGCAGCCTACAATGAGCAGTTCTTC
CDR3: CASSPRLAAYNEQFF

V: TRBV7-9
J: TRBJ2-7
D: .
size: .
DNA: TGTGCCAGCAGCTTACCGGACAGTAAACAGTACTTC
CDR3: CASSLPDSKQYF

V: TRBV7-5
J: TRBJ2-7
D: .
size: .
DNA: TGTGGTATGGTGGGGACTAGCGGGAGGATAGGGTACGAGCAGTACTTC
CDR3: CGMVGTSGRIGYEQYF

V: TRBV5-4
J: TRBJ1-2
D: TRBD1
size: .
DNA: TGTGCCAGCAGCGCGGGGGGGACAGCTTATGGCTACACCTTC
CDR3: CASSAGGTAYGYTF

V: TRBV5-1
J: TRBJ2-2
D: TRBD2
size: .
DNA: TGCGCCAGCAGCCTGGCCCCGGCTACTAGCGGGACGAACACCGGGGAGCTGTTTTTT
CDR3: CASSLAPATSGTNTGELFF

V: TRBV19
J: TRBJ2-4
D: .
size: .
DNA: TGTGCCACTTCCCCGGGGAGTGGTAGCGGAAGCCAGCACATTCAGTACTTC
CDR3: CATSPGSGSGSQHIQYF

V: TRBV10-3
J: TRBJ2-7
D: TRBD2
size: once
DNA: TGTGCCATCAGTGAAGAGGGGACTAGCGGGACGAGAGAGCAGTACTTC
CDR3: CAISEEGTSGTREQYF

V: TRBV6-1
J: TRBJ1-2
D: .
size: .
DNA: TGTGCCAGCCGAAAGCCCTTGAGGGCGGGCTATGGCTACACCTTC
CDR3: CASRKPLRAGYGYTF

V: TRBV10-3
J: TRBJ2-3
D: .
size: .
DNA: TGTGCCATCAGTCAGGACACTCAAGATACGCAGTATTTT
CDR3: CAISQDTQDTQYF

V: TRBV6-1
J: TRBJ1-5
D: TRBD1
size: .
DNA: TGTGCCAGCACAACAGGGGGCGGTCAGCCCCAGCATTTT
CDR3: CASTTGGGQPQHF

V: TRBV5-4
J: TRBJ2-1
D: TRBD1
size: .
DNA: TGTGCCAGCAGCTGGGACAGGGGGGATGAGCAGTTCTTC
CDR3: CASSWDRGDEQFF

V: TRBV18
J: TRBJ1-4
D: .
size: .
DNA: TGTGCCAGCTCTCTCCTTAATGAAAAACTGTTTTTT
CDR3: CASSLLNEKLFF

V: TRBV5-1
J: TRBJ2-2
D: .
size: .
DNA: TGCGCCAGCAGCTTTAACACATTAGTGGCGCCCGGGGAGCTGTTTTTT
CDR3: CASSFNTLVAPGELFF

V: TRBV14
J: TRBJ1-2
D: .
size: .
DNA: TGTGCCAGCAGCCCGGTATCTAACTATGGCTACACCTTC
CDR3: CASSPVSNYGYTF

V: TRBV5-4
J: TRBJ1-1
D: .
size: .
DNA: TGTGCCAGCAGCTTGGTGAAGGAGGGCACTGAAGCTTTCTTT
CDR3: CASSLVKEGTEAFF

V: TRBV7-8
J: TRBJ2-5
D: TRBD1
size: .
DNA: TGTGCCAGCAGCTTTGACAGGGGGCGCGGAGAGACCCAGTACTTC
CDR3: CASSFDRGRGETQYF

V: TRBV2
J: TRBJ2-7
D: .
size: .
DNA: TGTGCCAGCAGTGGCAGGGTCAGAGACGAGCAGTACTTC
CDR3: CASSGRVRDEQYF

V: TRBV30
J: TRBJ1-5
D: .
size: .
DNA: TGTGCCTGGAGTGTTAAGGACGATCAGCCCCAGCATTTT
CDR3: CAWSVKDDQPQHF

V: TRBV7-2
J: TRBJ2-7
D: .
size: .
DNA: TGTGCCAGCAGCATTAGAAGAACGTTGACCTACGAGCAGTACTTC
CDR3: CASSIRRTLTYEQYF

V: TRBV5-1
J: TRBJ1-1
D: TRBD1
size: .
DNA: TGCGCCAGCAGCCCGAAACAGGGGTTTTTGAGCACTGAAGCTTTCTTT
CDR3: CASSPKQGFLSTEAFF

V: TRBV5-4
J: TRBJ2-5
D: .
size: .
DNA: TGTGCCAGCAGCCCCGGGGGACAGAGTAAAGAGACCCAGTACTTC
CDR3: CASSPGGQSKETQYF

V: TRBV5-1
J: TRBJ2-1
D: .
size: once
DNA: TGCGCCAGCAGCTTGAGCTACCAGGTGTACGGTGACCAGTACAATGAGCAGTTCTTC
CDR3: CASSLSYQVYGDQYNEQFF

V: TRBV21-1
J: TRBJ1-1
D: .
size: .
DNA: TGTGCCAGCAGCAAAGCGCACCTTAACACTGAAGCTTTCTTT
CDR3: CASSKAHLNTEAFF